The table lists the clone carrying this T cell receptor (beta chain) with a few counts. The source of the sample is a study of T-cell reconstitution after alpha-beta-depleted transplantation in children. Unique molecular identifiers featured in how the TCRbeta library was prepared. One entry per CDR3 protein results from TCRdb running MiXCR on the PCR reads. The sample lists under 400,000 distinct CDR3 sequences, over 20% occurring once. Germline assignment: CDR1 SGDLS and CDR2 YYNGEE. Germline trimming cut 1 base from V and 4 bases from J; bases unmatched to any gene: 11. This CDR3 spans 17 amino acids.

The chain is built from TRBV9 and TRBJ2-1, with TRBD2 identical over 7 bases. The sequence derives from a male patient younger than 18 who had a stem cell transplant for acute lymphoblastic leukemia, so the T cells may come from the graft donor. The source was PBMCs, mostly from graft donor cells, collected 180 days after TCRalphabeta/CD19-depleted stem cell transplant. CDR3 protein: CASSVFTRASGYNEQFF. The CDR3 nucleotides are TGTGCCAGCAGCGTATTTACGCGGGCTAGCGGATACAATGAGCAGTTCTTC.